This TCR beta chain stems from a study of response to subunit inactivated influenza vaccine. Study results and limitations: T cells newly recruited by each seasonal influenza vaccination are few, the authors suggested.

V lost 0 bases and J 5 bases, leaving 13 bases between the germline ends. The CDR3 runs to 16 residues. TCRdb re-called the RT-PCR reads with MiXCR, one entry per CDR3 protein. The data contain approximately 530,000 distinct CDR3 sequences, under 15% of them singletons. This clonotype was picked up a small number of times. Its antigen is unidentified. This TCR came from a man aged 50 or older who received an inactivated influenza vaccine. This rearrangement joins TRBV12-3 or TRBV12-4 to TRBJ2-2; D is undetermined. The source material was PBMCs from blood, sampled 45 days after vaccination. CDR3 sequence reads: CASSLATLHTTGELFF. Written as DNA, the CDR3 is TGTGCCAGCAGTTTAGCTACCCTTCACACAACCGGGGAGCTGTTTTTT.